These 2 T cell receptor beta chains were sequenced from one sample in a study of blood T cell repertoires in COVID-19. Repertoires were generated with immunoSEQ multiplex PCR, while TCRdb's copy carries only in-frame clones and drops some. The sample lists roughly 240,000 clones, more than 75% seen once, with 2% to 2.5% in the top ten. Source material: PBMCs or T cells enriched from blood (not recorded which). The receptors shown here come from a woman between 45 and 65 years old who had recovered from COVID-19.

The rearrangement joins TRBV7-9 to TRBJ2-7, with TRBD1 as a possible D gene (5 bases). Trimming pared 6 bases from V and 2 bases from J, leaving 23 bases between. Germline CDR1 and CDR2: SEHNR and FQNEAQ (reference sequence). This CDR3 contains 17 residues. The CDR3 region has the DNA TGTGCCAGCAGACCAATGATTGGGGCAGAAAGCCCCTACGAGCAGTACTTC. It specifies CASRPMIGAESPYEQYF.

This rearrangement joins TRBV7-2 to TRBJ2-5; 9 positions agree with TRBD2. This CDR3 comprises 15 residues. Germline CDR1 and CDR2: SGHTA and FQGNSA. V trimming: 0 bases; J trimming: 1 base; junction bases outside the gene matches: 0. CDR3: CASSLARGGQETQYF. The CDR3, as DNA: TGTGCCAGCAGCTTAGCGCGGGGGGGCCAAGAGACCCAGTACTTC.